These 14 T cell receptor beta chains share one sample of origin, sequenced in a study of blood T cell repertoires in COVID-19. This table comes from immunoSEQ multiplex PCR, and its TCRdb copy is limited to in-frame clones, with some not included. The top ten clones hold 0.8% to 0.85% of a sample with 400,000 or so clones, over 85% of them seen once. Sequences were obtained from peripheral blood. Every receptor here comes from a man between 18 and 29 years old with COVID-19, enrolled during active disease.

This clone was seen once. V and J are TRBV7-9 and TRBJ2-5; TRBD1 agrees at 8 bases. Germline V gene data show CDR1 as SEHNR and CDR2 as FQNEAQ (reference sequence). The ends lost 4 bases at V and 3 bases at J; junction bases unmatched: 4. There are 14 residues in the CDR3. CDR3 sequence reads: CASSSGTGKETQYF. In DNA form, the CDR3 reads TGTGCCAGCAGCTCCGGGACAGGCAAAGAGACCCAGTACTTC.

This rearrangement joins TRBV15 to TRBJ1-6, with 8 bases lining up with TRBD1. The CDR3 is made up of 14 amino acids. Germline loops: CDR1 LNHNV, CDR2 YYDKDF (reference sequence). V trimming: 3 bases; J trimming: 7 bases; junction bases outside the gene matches: 2. CDR3 residues: CATSRDRANSPLHF. DNA of the CDR3: TGTGCCACCAGCAGGGACAGGGCCAATTCACCCCTCCACTTT.

The gene calls are TRBV24-1 and TRBJ1-3; D not certain. This CDR3 has 13 amino acids. With 3 bases removed from V and 4 bases from J, the gap between germline ends came to 6 bases. The germline V gene encodes CDR1 KGHDR and CDR2 SFDVKD. DNA of the CDR3: TGTGCCACCAGTGATGTGCGAGGAAACACCATATATTTT. Protein product: CATSDVRGNTIYF.

The chain has TRBV3-1 (or the pseudogene TRBV3-2) and TRBJ2-5; the D gene is possibly TRBD2 (6 bases). Germline V gene sequence: CDR1 LGHDT, CDR2 YNNKEL (reference sequence). This CDR3 has 14 residues. V was shortened by 4 bases and J by 1 base, with 10 bases between the two germline ends. The CDR3 sequence is CASSLLGGQETQYF. The CDR3 DNA reads as TGTGCCAGCAGCCTGCTCGGGGGCCAAGAGACCCAGTACTTC.

The V gene is TRBV5-5, the J gene TRBJ2-1; TRBD1 matches at 7 bases. The V gene end was trimmed by 2 bases and the J gene end by 1 base; junction bases not matched to a gene: 6. CDR1 SGHKS and CDR2 YYEKEE come from the germline V gene (reference sequence). The CDR3 contains 16 residues. CDR3 protein: CASSLRGGLSYNEQFF. As DNA, the CDR3 is TGTGCCAGCAGCTTAAGAGGGGGCCTATCCTACAATGAGCAGTTCTTC.

The chain uses TRBV9 and TRBJ2-7; 9 bases fit TRBD2. CDR1 SGDLS and CDR2 YYNGEE come from the germline V gene. The CDR3 loop spans 16 amino acids. Losses at the gene ends were 0 bases for V and 4 bases for J; bases not matched to a gene: 8. The CDR3 region is CASSVDPGGGAYEQYF. The DNA of the CDR3 is TGTGCCAGCAGCGTAGATCCCGGCGGGGGGGCGTACGAGCAGTACTTC.

The CDR3 bases are TGTGCCAGCAGCCGGAGACTAGCGGGGGGGAATGAGCAGTTCTTC. Encoded protein: CASSRRLAGGNEQFF. The chain is built from TRBV11-2 and TRBJ2-1; TRBD2 agrees at 14 bases. J lost 7 bases, V lost 5 bases, and 4 bases had no gene match. The germline CDR1 and CDR2 sequences are SGHAT and FQNNGV. CDR3 length equals 15 residues.

V usage is TRBV6-5 and J usage is TRBJ2-2; unclear D gene. CDR1 MNHEY and CDR2 SVGAGI come from the germline V gene. This CDR3 comprises 15 residues. Trimming cost V 2 bases and J 5 bases, with 12 bases left between them. This CDR3 reads CASSYGARQTGELFF. The CDR3 DNA is TGTGCCAGCAGTTACGGCGCCAGACAAACCGGGGAGCTGTTTTTT.

This clone came up many times. The chain couples TRBV27 to TRBJ2-1; 10 nucleotides align to TRBD1. The CDR3 loop spans 14 amino acids. Germline V gene lookup returns CDR1 MNHEY and CDR2 SMNVEV (reference sequence). V lost 5 bases to trimming and J lost 10 bases; unmatched junction nucleotides: 8. In nucleotides, the CDR3 is TGTGCCAGCAGTGACGGGACAGGGGATCCCGAGCAGTTCTTC. It is translated as CASSDGTGDPEQFF.

V usage is TRBV7-9 and J usage is TRBJ1-1, with a weak D call TRBD1 (6 bases). The CDR3 length is 14 residues. Germline V gene data show CDR1 as SEHNR and CDR2 as FQNEAQ (reference sequence). V lost 4 bases to trimming and J lost 0 bases, with 9 bases between them. CDR3 in DNA: TGTGCCAGCAGCTCGGGACACCTGAACACTGAAGCTTTCTTT. Protein: CASSSGHLNTEAFF.

The rearrangement joins TRBV13 to TRBJ2-4; tentative D call: TRBD1 (5 bases). Trimming took off 6 bases at V and 5 bases at J, with 14 bases between the two ends. The germline gives CDR1 PRHDT, CDR2 FYEKMQ (reference sequence). The CDR3 consists of 14 residues. The CDR3 here is CASSRRVRENIQYF. CDR3 nucleotides: TGTGCCAGCAGTCGCAGGGTTCGGGAAAACATTCAGTACTTC.

This sequence joins TRBV28 and TRBJ1-1; D call uncertain. Looked up from germline, CDR1 is MDHEN and CDR2 is SYDVKM. The CDR3 loop spans 14 amino acids. Trimming stripped 5 bases from V and 1 base from J, with 11 bases between. The CDR3 spells CASSVYHGNTEAFF. The CDR3 DNA reads TGTGCCAGCAGTGTCTACCATGGGAACACTGAAGCTTTCTTT. Drawing the rest from reference TRBV28 and TRBJ1-1, the complete variable domain is DVKVTQSSRYLVKRTGEKVFLECVQDMDHENMFWYRQDPGLGLRLIYFSYDVKMKEKGDIPEGYSVSREKKERFSLILESASTNQTSMYLCASSVYHGNTEAFFGQGTRLTVV.

This clone was seen only once. The rearrangement uses TRBV2 and TRBJ2-1, with D possibly being TRBD2 (5 bases). CDR3 size: 14 residues. Looked up from germline, CDR1 is SNHLY and CDR2 is FYNNEI. The V gene lost 6 bases and the J gene lost 6 bases, with 15 bases spanning the gap. The CDR3 is CASRGTLLANEQFF. The CDR3 DNA reads as TGTGCCAGCAGGGGTACCCTCCTAGCCAATGAGCAGTTCTTC.

The chain combines TRBV2 with TRBJ2-1; 8 nucleotides agree with TRBD1. CDR1 and CDR2 from the germline V gene are SNHLY and FYNNEI. The CDR3 is 15 residues long. The junction had 3 bases not matched to a gene; V was cut back by 2 bases and J by 3 bases. CDR3 coding DNA: TGTGCCAGCAGTGAACAGGGGGCGGACTACAATGAGCAGTTCTTC. It encodes CASSEQGADYNEQFF. Variable domain in full (rest from reference TRBV2 and TRBJ2-1): EPEVTQTPSHQVTQMGQEVILRCVPISNHLYFYWYRQILGQKVEFLVSFYNNEISEKSEIFDDQFSVERPDGSNFTLKIRSTKLEDSAMYFCASSEQGADYNEQFFGPGTRLTVL.